The rows below give T cell receptor beta chains drawn from one sample of a study of identical twins. TCRdb independently ran MiXCR on the 5' RACE reads; one entry per CDR3 protein. The sample holds around 160,000 distinct CDR3 sequences, around 3.5% seen once. Sequenced sample: memory T cells sorted from blood. Receptors were obtained from a man between 18 and 29 years old in good health. The CDR3 runs from the conserved cysteine through the conserved F or W. The D gene is left open where the match is weak. Clone size appears in some rows only: once, few, many, or a class for an expanded clone.

CDR3 protein	CDR3 DNA	clone size	D gene	J gene	V gene
CASSQGATGDNYGYTF	TGCGCCAGCAGCCAAGGGGCGACAGGGGATAACTATGGCTACACCTTC	many	TRBD1	TRBJ1-2	TRBV4-3
CASSFRQGKETQYF	TGCGCCAGCAGCTTTCGCCAGGGTAAAGAGACCCAGTACTTC	few	.	TRBJ2-5	TRBV5-1
CATSRYGGWHYEQYF	TGTGCCACCAGCAGATATGGGGGGTGGCACTACGAGCAGTACTTC	many	.	TRBJ2-7	TRBV15
CASSLDSYSNQPQHF	TGCGCCAGCAGCTTAGACAGTTATAGCAATCAGCCCCAGCATTTT	few	.	TRBJ1-5	TRBV5-1
CATSRGDGGNEQFF	TGTGCCACCAGCAGAGGGGATGGGGGCAATGAGCAGTTCTTC	many	.	TRBJ2-1	TRBV15
CASSDRGGSSEQFF	TGTGCCAGCAGTGACCGCGGCGGGAGTAGTGAGCAGTTCTTC	many	TRBD2	TRBJ2-1	TRBV12-3/TRBV12-4
CASKNGVIGAEAFF	TGTGCCAGCAAAAACGGGGTTATCGGTGCTGAAGCTTTCTTT	many	.	TRBJ1-1	TRBV6-1
CSALEEGLNQPQHF	TGCAGCGCCCTTGAAGAGGGGCTAAATCAGCCCCAGCATTTT	many	.	TRBJ1-5	TRBV29-1
CASSQDQGAAYEQYF	TGTGCCAGCAGCCAAGATCAAGGGGCGGCCTACGAGCAGTACTTC	many	.	TRBJ2-7	TRBV14
CASSPTQGAYNEQFF	TGTGCCAGCAGCCCTACCCAGGGGGCCTACAATGAGCAGTTCTTC	.	TRBD1	TRBJ2-1	TRBV7-6
CASRGLAGGTTDTQYF	TGCGCCAGCAGGGGCCTAGCGGGAGGGACGACAGATACGCAGTATTTT	many	TRBD2	TRBJ2-3	TRBV5-1
CASSSGTGAILGTDTQYF	TGTGCCAGCAGCTCCGGGACAGGGGCAATCCTGGGCACAGATACGCAGTATTTT	many	TRBD1	TRBJ2-3	TRBV11-2
CASSPFQGFSYEQYF	TGTGCCAGCAGCCCTTTCCAGGGATTTTCCTACGAGCAGTACTTC	many	.	TRBJ2-7	TRBV7-8
CSARRPATNEKLFF	TGCAGTGCTAGACGCCCCGCAACTAATGAAAAACTGTTTTTT	many	.	TRBJ1-4	TRBV20-1
CSVESASGTSTDTQYF	TGCAGCGTTGAATCGGCTAGCGGGACTAGCACAGATACGCAGTATTTT	many	TRBD2	TRBJ2-3	TRBV29-1
CASSIRTGTSTGELFF	TGTGCCAGCAGCATCCGGACAGGGACGAGCACCGGGGAGCTGTTTTTT	few	TRBD1	TRBJ2-2	TRBV13
CASSIVGAGYANTGELFF	TGTGCCAGTAGTATAGTGGGTGCAGGGTACGCGAACACCGGGGAGCTGTTTTTT	.	.	TRBJ2-2	TRBV19
CASTPPGGIYTEQFF	TGTGCCAGCACACCGCCGGGAGGAATTTATACTGAGCAGTTCTTC	few	TRBD2	TRBJ2-1	TRBV12-3/TRBV12-4
CSALTGSNEKLFF	TGCAGTGCCCTGACAGGATCAAATGAAAAACTGTTTTTT	many	.	TRBJ1-4	TRBV20-1
CASSQFRAGVGNEQFF	TGTGCCAGCAGCCAATTCCGGGCGGGAGTCGGCAATGAGCAGTTCTTC	many	TRBD2	TRBJ2-1	TRBV28
CASSSRRDRPLSDTQYF	TGTGCCAGCAGCTCCCGTCGGGACAGACCACTCTCAGATACGCAGTATTTT	few	TRBD1	TRBJ2-3	TRBV7-6
CASSSGLYSGANVLTF	TGTGCCAGCAGTTCGGGACTTTACTCTGGGGCCAACGTCCTGACTTTC	many	.	TRBJ2-6	TRBV6-5
CASSLAGRALEPQHF	TGTGCCAGCAGTTTAGCCGGCAGGGCCCTGGAGCCCCAGCATTTT	many	.	TRBJ1-5	TRBV12-3/TRBV12-4
CASSSDSLYNEQFF	TGCGCCAGCAGCTCGGATTCTCTCTACAATGAGCAGTTCTTC	.	.	TRBJ2-1	TRBV5-1
CATKRQGGGTGELFF	TGTGCCACCAAGAGACAGGGTGGGGGGACCGGGGAGCTGTTTTTT	many	.	TRBJ2-2	TRBV7-2
CASSLWTSASSYNEQFF	TGTGCCAGCTCACTGTGGACTAGCGCGAGCTCCTACAATGAGCAGTTCTTC	few	TRBD2	TRBJ2-1	TRBV18
CASSQVGGRQRGQPQHF	TGCGCCAGCAGCCAAGTGGGGGGCCGACAGCGCGGTCAGCCCCAGCATTTT	.	.	TRBJ1-5	TRBV4-1
CASSQVDLGFARNEQFF	TGCGCCAGCAGCCAAGTAGATCTCGGGTTCGCACGCAATGAGCAGTTCTTC	many	.	TRBJ2-1	TRBV4-1
CASQNLNEQFF	TGTGCCAGCCAAAATCTAAACGAGCAGTTCTTC	many	.	TRBJ2-1	TRBV18
CASAAGTYNEQFF	TGTGCCAGCGCTGCGGGAACCTACAATGAGCAGTTCTTC	many	.	TRBJ2-1	TRBV4-2
CASSLERAGNTQYF	TGTGCCAGCAGCTTAGAAAGGGCCGGGAATACGCAGTATTTT	few	.	TRBJ2-3	TRBV7-2
CSAREPGTFYGYTF	TGCAGTGCTAGAGAGCCAGGAACCTTCTATGGCTACACCTTC	many	.	TRBJ1-2	TRBV20-1
CASRSGFGQGHEKLFF	TGTGCCAGCAGAAGTGGGTTCGGACAGGGCCATGAAAAACTGTTTTTT	many	TRBD1	TRBJ1-4	TRBV27
CASSLRALRGPTSSGANVLTF	TGTGCCAGCAGTTTAAGGGCTCTCAGAGGGCCCACGAGCTCTGGGGCCAACGTCCTGACTTTC	many	.	TRBJ2-6	TRBV12-3/TRBV12-4
CASSLVLGGDPRNQPQHF	TGTGCCAGCAGCTTAGTCCTCGGAGGGGACCCCCGCAATCAGCCCCAGCATTTT	many	.	TRBJ1-5	TRBV11-2
CASSSMGEKLFF	TGTGCCAGCAGTTCGATGGGTGAAAAACTGTTTTTT	many	.	TRBJ1-4	TRBV12-3/TRBV12-4
CASSFTGGYSPLHF	TGTGCCAGCAGCTTCACAGGGGGGTATTCACCCCTCCACTTT	many	TRBD1	TRBJ1-6	TRBV7-2
CSAIPRGQTEAFF	TGCAGTGCTATACCCCGGGGGCAGACTGAAGCTTTCTTT	.	.	TRBJ1-1	TRBV20-1
CASSGTGETSPLHF	TGTGCCAGCAGCGGGACAGGGGAAACTTCACCCCTCCACTTT	many	TRBD1	TRBJ1-6	TRBV6-1
CATWTGTGVAEAFF	TGTGCCACCTGGACCGGGACAGGGGTCGCTGAAGCTTTCTTT	many	TRBD1	TRBJ1-1	TRBV24-1
CASMTIADTQYF	TGTGCCAGCATGACTATTGCGGATACGCAGTATTTT	.	.	TRBJ2-3	TRBV25-1
CASSPPAGLSYEQYF	TGTGCCAGCAGTCCCCCGGCCGGGCTAAGCTACGAGCAGTACTTC	many	.	TRBJ2-7	TRBV2
CSARIQGAGGGELFF	TGCAGTGCTAGGATACAGGGGGCGGGCGGCGGGGAGCTGTTTTTT	many	TRBD1	TRBJ2-2	TRBV20-1
CASSLETYNNEQFF	TGCGCCAGCAGCTTGGAGACATATAACAATGAGCAGTTCTTC	few	.	TRBJ2-1	TRBV5-1
CASSPLGSRLNTGELFF	TGTGCCAGCTCACCACTGGGATCCCGCCTAAACACCGGGGAGCTGTTTTTT	few	.	TRBJ2-2	TRBV18